Each of the 23 T cell receptor beta chains below was sequenced from the same sample in a study of T cells in Graves' hyperthyroidism and ophthalmopathy. RNA transcripts served as the template for amplifying TCR beta CDR3 regions. Using the HTBI primer set, a first-round RT-PCR was run on the TCR CDR3. One entry per CDR3 protein, called by TCRdb with MiXCR from the multiplex PCR reads. The repertoire consists of approximately 300,000 distinct CDR3 sequences, with about 18% occurring once and the leading ten covering around 57%. The sequencing input was blood. Receptor source: a woman aged 60-75 years with Graves' ophthalmopathy.

With regard to this clonotype: This could be a read error, since a much larger clone is one nucleotide away. The chain links TRBV3-1 to TRBJ2-2; D is possibly TRBD2 (6 bases). Germline lookup yields CDR1 LGHDT and CDR2 YNNKEL (reference sequence). This CDR3 region has 13 residues. Trimming pared 4 bases from V and 13 bases from J, leaving 16 bases between. This chain's CDR3 is CASSPLTSRWLFF. The DNA of the CDR3 is TGTGCCAGCAGCCCTTTGACTAGTCGTTGGCTGTTTTTT.

The V and J genes are TRBV6-1 and TRBJ1-6; D call uncertain. The V and J ends lost 3 bases and 7 bases respectively, with 16 bases between them. The CDR3 runs to 16 residues. The germline gives CDR1 MNHNS, CDR2 SASEGT. The CDR3 here is CASSDPFVYVNSPLHF. CDR3 coding DNA: TGTGCCAGCAGTGATCCGTTTGTGTACGTCAATTCACCCCTCCACTTT.

This clonotype was seen at least ten times. The V and J genes are TRBV11-3 and TRBJ2-1; 10 bases are a match to TRBD2. The germline CDR1 and CDR2 sequences are SGHNT and YENEEA. The trim removed 5 bases at V and 2 bases at J, leaving 15 bases unmatched. The CDR3 length is 19 residues. The CDR3, as DNA: TGTGCCAGCAGCCTAAATGGGGCTAGCGGGGGTCCTCCCTACAATGAGCAGTTCTTC. It specifies CASSLNGASGGPPYNEQFF.

The chain joins TRBV3-1 to TRBJ2-5; D possibly corresponds to TRBD2 (6 bases). V lost 1 base and J lost 4, with 22 bases in between. The CDR3 spans 18 residues. Germline loops: CDR1 LGHDT, CDR2 YNNKEL (reference sequence). The CDR3 spells CASSQGTSLQGGGETQYF. The CDR3 nucleotides are TGTGCCAGCAGCCAAGGTACCTCTCTTCAGGGAGGTGGAGAGACCCAGTACTTC.

This clonotype was counted many times. The chain combines TRBV7-2 with TRBJ2-1; perhaps D is TRBD1 or TRBD2 (5 bases each). The V and J ends lost 3 bases and 4 bases respectively, with 19 bases between them. The CDR3 length is 17 residues. CDR1 and CDR2 from the germline V gene are SGHTA and FQGNSA. CDR3 region: CASSFPESGGVYNEQFF. CDR3 nucleotides: TGTGCCAGCAGCTTCCCTGAGAGTGGGGGAGTATACAATGAGCAGTTCTTC.

J is TRBJ1-5 and V is TRBV4-1; D unresolved. This CDR3 has 15 amino acids. The V gene's germline CDR1 is MGHRA and CDR2 YSYEKL. Trimming left V 2 bases short and J 3 bases short, with 11 bases between. Here the CDR3 reads CASSQHRGYNQPQHF. The CDR3 DNA is TGCGCCAGCAGCCAACACCGCGGGTACAATCAGCCCCAGCATTTT.

This clonotype has a handful of counts. The V gene is TRBV27, the J gene TRBJ2-7; either TRBD1 or TRBD2 may fit D (5 bases each). V lost 4 bases to trimming and J lost 7 bases, with 11 bases between them. The CDR3 runs 12 residues. Germline V gene data show CDR1 as MNHEY and CDR2 as SMNVEV (reference sequence). The CDR3 loop is CASSSAWGEQYF. CDR3 nucleotides: TGTGCCAGCAGTTCCGCCTGGGGGGAGCAGTACTTC.

This clonotype was counted many times. The gene calls are TRBV20-1 and TRBJ1-1, with D possibly matching TRBD1 (6 bases). V was trimmed by 4 bases and J by 0 bases, leaving 18 bases between them. CDR3 length: 16 amino acids. Germline loops: CDR1 DFQATT, CDR2 SNEGSKA (reference sequence). The CDR3 sequence: CSATPRTADLNTEAFF. Written as DNA, the CDR3 is TGCAGTGCTACTCCCCGGACAGCGGACTTGAACACTGAAGCTTTCTTT.

This clonotype has at least ten counts. This sequence joins TRBV7-2 and TRBJ2-7; possible D gene TRBD1, 5 bases. CDR1 SGHTA and CDR2 FQGNSA come from the germline V gene. The CDR3 runs 15 residues. The V and J ends lost 1 base and 3 bases respectively, with 13 bases between them. The chain's CDR3 is CASSLEGHEVYEQYF. In DNA, the CDR3 is TGTGCCAGCAGCTTAGAAGGACATGAGGTCTACGAGCAGTACTTC.

The sample holds many counts of this clonotype. Sequence at one end of the junction differs from germline and may be a read error. This chain links TRBV28 with TRBJ2-7, with TRBD1 matching 9 bases. The CDR3 sequence is 15 residues long. Germline V CDR1 and CDR2: MDHEN, SYDVKM. CDR3 bases: TGTGCCGGCAGTCCTGAGACAGGGGGGCGTCGCGAGCAGTACTTC. As protein: CAGSPETGGRREQYF.

This clonotype was observed many times. The chain has TRBV18 and TRBJ1-2; 8 bases are a match to TRBD1. CDR3 size: 13 residues. CDR1 and CDR2 (germline): KGHSH, LQKENI. V lost 3 bases and J lost 4; bases outside the gene matches: 1. Here the CDR3 reads CASSPQGAYGYTF. In DNA form, the CDR3 reads TGTGCCAGCTCACCGCAGGGGGCCTATGGCTACACCTTC.

In its sample, this clonotype was seen a few times. The chain has TRBV27 and TRBJ2-7; TRBD1 is a possible D gene (6 bases). V shed 6 bases and J shed 0 bases, with 21 bases lying between them. The CDR3 spans 17 residues. Germline values: CDR1 MNHEY, CDR2 SMNVEV (reference sequence). The CDR3 DNA sequence: TGTGCCAGCAGCGCTTCAATCGGCAGGGGCCTCTCCTACGAGCAGTACTTC. Amino acid sequence: CASSASIGRGLSYEQYF.

This clonotype was counted at least ten times. CDR3 loop: CSARETSGSGDTQYF. The CDR3 DNA reads as TGCAGTGCTAGAGAGACTAGCGGGAGTGGAGATACGCAGTATTTT. V gene TRBV20-1 combines with J gene TRBJ2-3, with 12 bases matching TRBD2. Germline assignment: CDR1 DFQATT and CDR2 SNEGSKA (reference sequence). Trimming cost V 0 bases and J 5 bases; bases outside gene matches: 3. The length of the CDR3 is 15 residues.

At least ten counts were recorded for this clonotype. This chain connects TRBV7-2 to TRBJ1-2; no reliable D call. The germline CDR1 and CDR2 sequences are SGHTA and FQGNSA. The V end lost 1 base, the J end lost 6 bases, and 9 bases lay between the germline ends. This CDR3 contains 13 residues. CDR3 region: CASSLGAAHGYTF. The CDR3 nucleotides are TGTGCCAGCAGCTTAGGGGCAGCCCATGGCTACACCTTC.

Here the CDR3 reads CASSKTDRLYNSPLHF. Here the CDR3 DNA reads TGTGCCAGCAGCAAGACGGACAGGCTCTATAATTCACCCCTCCACTTT. The V and J genes are TRBV6-1 and TRBJ1-6, with TRBD1 matching 7 bases. V lost 6 bases and J lost 3; bases outside the gene matches: 8. Germline values: CDR1 MNHNS, CDR2 SASEGT. The CDR3 contains 16 residues.

The chain recombines TRBV2 with TRBJ1-5; TRBD1 aligns across 7 bases. The germline V gene encodes CDR1 SNHLY and CDR2 FYNNEI. V trimming: 7 bases; J trimming: 6 bases; junction bases outside the gene matches: 15. The CDR3 spans 16 residues. CDR3: CASKSVETGRGQPQHF. CDR3 bases: TGTGCCAGCAAAAGTGTAGAGACAGGGAGGGGTCAGCCCCAGCATTTT.

This clonotype was counted at least ten times. This chain links TRBV3-1 with TRBJ1-1, with 10 bases aligning to TRBD1. This CDR3 spans 14 amino acids. The germline CDR1 and CDR2 sequences are LGHDT and YNNKEL (reference sequence). Trimming cost V 2 bases and J 8 bases; bases outside gene matches: 5. CDR3 DNA: TGTGCCAGCAGCCAAACCGGGACAGGGGAAGAAGCTTTCTTT. Translation gives CASSQTGTGEEAFF.

This clonotype was detected only a few times. J is TRBJ2-7 and V is TRBV5-5; 11 bases fit TRBD2. With 2 bases clipped from V and 4 bases from J, the junction kept 2 bases outside the gene matches. CDR3 length equals 14 residues. Germline V CDR1 and CDR2: SGHKS, YYEKEE (reference sequence). As DNA, the CDR3 is TGTGCCAGCAGCTTCGGACTAGCGGGTTACGAGCAGTACTTC. This translates into CASSFGLAGYEQYF.

This clonotype was seen more than once but under ten times. This chain connects TRBV3-1 to TRBJ1-5; D not resolved. The germline V gene encodes CDR1 LGHDT and CDR2 YNNKEL (reference sequence). This CDR3 spans 15 amino acids. V was pared by 0 bases and J by 7 bases, with 13 bases between. The CDR3 sequence is CASSQDSSDRQPQHF. In nucleotides, the CDR3 is TGTGCCAGCAGCCAAGATAGTAGCGACCGACAGCCCCAGCATTTT.

This clonotype was detected only a few times. The chain couples TRBV5-5 to TRBJ2-3; 12 nucleotides align to TRBD1. Germline loops: CDR1 SGHKS, CDR2 YYEKEE (reference sequence). The V gene end was trimmed by 6 bases and the J gene end by 8 bases; junction bases not matched to a gene: 10. CDR3 size: 15 residues. The CDR3 reads CASNLGTGGPRTQYF. In DNA, the CDR3 is TGTGCCAGCAACCTTGGGACAGGGGGCCCCCGTACGCAGTATTTT.

At least ten counts were recorded for this clonotype. The chain combines TRBV7-8 with TRBJ1-6; D remains ambiguous. The CDR3 runs 11 residues. V shed 8 bases and J shed 9 bases, with 8 bases lying between them. The V gene's germline CDR1 is SGHVS and CDR2 FQNEAQ. CDR3 region: CASAGGSPLHF. CDR3 sequence (DNA): TGTGCCAGCGCCGGTGGTTCACCCCTCCACTTT. Variable domain in full (rest from reference TRBV7-8 and TRBJ1-6): GAGVSQSPRYKVAKRGQDVALRCDPISGHVSLFWYQQALGQGPEFLTYFQNEAQLDKSGLPSDRFFAERPEGSVSTLKIQRTQQEDSAVYLCASAGGSPLHFGNGTRLTVT.

V gene TRBV10-3 combines with J gene TRBJ1-5, with unresolved D. The CDR3 totals 14 residues. V was shortened by 7 bases and J by 2 bases, with 12 bases between the two germline ends. CDR1 is ENHRY and CDR2 is SYGVKD in the germline V gene. The CDR3 DNA reads TGTGCCATCAACGATAGGGTCGGCAATCAGCCCCAGCATTTT. This gives the protein CAINDRVGNQPQHF.

J is TRBJ2-5 and V is TRBV7-9; 7 positions match TRBD1. CDR1 is SEHNR and CDR2 is FQNEAQ in the germline V gene (reference sequence). This CDR3 is 14 amino acids long. The V gene end was trimmed by 5 bases and the J gene end by 3 bases; junction bases not matched to a gene: 6. The CDR3 DNA sequence: TGTGCCAGCAGCGTTGGTCAGGGGGAAGAGACCCAGTACTTC. Amino acid sequence: CASSVGQGEETQYF.